The 17 T cell receptor beta chains presented below share a single source sample, sequenced in a study of blood T cell repertoires in COVID-19. Libraries were prepared by immunoSEQ multiplex PCR; TCRdb keeps only in-frame clonotypes and omits some of them. The sample lists around 280,000 clones; 85% to 90% were seen once. Sequencing used peripheral blood. The receptors were gathered from a woman in her twenties or thirties with COVID-19, enrolled during active disease.

The rearrangement uses TRBV11-2 and TRBJ2-2; D not certain. The CDR3 covers 14 residues. V lost 5 bases, J lost 1 base, and 8 bases lay in between. Germline lookup yields CDR1 SGHAT and CDR2 FQNNGV. CDR3 sequence: CASSIRQNTGELFF. The CDR3 DNA reads as TGTGCCAGCAGCATAAGACAGAACACCGGGGAGCTGTTTTTT.

The chain is built from TRBV7-9 and TRBJ2-2; D is unresolved. V lost 4 bases, J lost 5 bases, and 5 bases lay in between. The CDR3 extends over 12 amino acids. Germline CDR1 is SEHNR and CDR2 is FQNEAQ (reference sequence). The CDR3 region has the DNA TGTGCCAGCAGCTCCTATACCGGGGAGCTGTTTTTT. This codes for CASSSYTGELFF.

This sequence joins TRBV27 and TRBJ1-5, with a possible D match to TRBD1 (6 bases). The CDR3 length is 16 residues. V lost 2 bases to trimming and J lost 7 bases, with 18 bases between them. CDR1 is MNHEY, CDR2 SMNVEV, per germline (reference sequence). The CDR3 sequence is CASSLRGRGAGQPQHF. The CDR3 DNA reads TGTGCCAGCAGTTTAAGGGGCCGGGGGGCTGGGCAGCCCCAGCATTTT.

The rearrangement joins TRBV2 to TRBJ2-3; no firm D call. The germline V and J ends were trimmed by 8 bases and 4 bases, with 10 bases remaining between them. The CDR3 covers 12 residues. Germline V gives CDR1 SNHLY, CDR2 FYNNEI. CDR3 DNA sequence: TGTGCCAGCGGAGATAACTCAGATACGCAGTATTTT. It encodes CASGDNSDTQYF.

The J gene is TRBJ2-1, the V gene TRBV30, with a possible D match to TRBD2 (5 bases). Trimming pared 2 bases from V and 8 bases from J, leaving 7 bases between. Germline CDR1 is GTSNPN and CDR2 is SVGIG (reference sequence). This CDR3 has 11 residues. CDR3 sequence (DNA): TGTGCCTGGAGTCGGGAATATGAGCAGTTCTTC. Protein: CAWSREYEQFF.

On this clone: Its ends do not fully match the called genes, so a read error is possible. The chain uses TRBV7-7 and TRBJ1-4; possible D gene TRBD1, 6 bases. Germline CDR1 and CDR2: SSHAT and FNYEAQ (reference sequence). The CDR3 loop spans 15 amino acids. In nucleotides, the CDR3 is TGTGCTAGCAGCTCCGGAGACAGGTCTAATGAAAAACTGTTTTTT. Translated: CASSSGDRSNEKLFF.

The rearrangement links TRBV28 to TRBJ1-2; no clear D gene. CDR1 is MDHEN, CDR2 SYDVKM, per germline. This CDR3 has 13 amino acids. Between the trimmed V and J ends, which lost 3 bases and 2 bases, there was a span of 7 bases. The CDR3 reads CASSFGYNYGYTF. In DNA form, the CDR3 reads TGTGCCAGCAGTTTCGGTTACAACTATGGCTACACCTTC.

This clone appeared a single time. The gene calls are TRBV12-3 or TRBV12-4 and TRBJ1-6; D may be TRBD1 (5 bases). This CDR3 comprises 13 residues. With 3 bases removed from V and 6 bases from J, the gap between germline ends came to 6 bases. The CDR3, as DNA: TGTGCCAGCAGTTTGGGGGGTAATTCACCCCTCCACTTT. Translating it yields CASSLGGNSPLHF.

This rearrangement joins TRBV3-1 (or the pseudogene TRBV3-2) to TRBJ1-3; no firm D call. The germline V and J ends were trimmed by 4 bases and 1 base, with 11 bases remaining between them. The V gene's germline CDR1 is LGHDT and CDR2 YNNKEL (reference sequence). The CDR3 consists of 15 residues. In nucleotides, the CDR3 is TGTGCCAGCAGCCCCGAAGCCAGGTCTGGAAACACCATATATTTT. It codes for CASSPEARSGNTIYF.

The chain has TRBV15 and TRBJ2-7, with TRBD1 matching 7 bases. Trimming at V came to 0 bases and at J to 2 bases, leaving 13 bases not matched to a gene. The CDR3 consists of 18 residues. Germline CDR1 reads LNHNV; CDR2 reads YYDKDF (reference sequence). CDR3 nucleotides: TGTGCCACCAGCAGAGATGGCTCTTCGGGACAGATTACCTACGAGCAGTACTTC. This translates into CATSRDGSSGQITYEQYF. The full variable domain, its missing parts supplied by reference TRBV15 and TRBJ2-7, is DAMVIQNPRYQVTQFGKPVTLSCSQTLNHNVMYWYQQKSSQAPKLLFHYYDKDFNNEADTPDNFQSRRPNTSFCFLDIRSPGLGDTAMYLCATSRDGSSGQITYEQYFGPGTRLTVT.

This clone showed up just once. The chain uses TRBV6-5 and TRBJ2-7, with 9 positions matching TRBD1. This CDR3 comprises 15 residues. J lost 5 bases, V lost 5 bases, and 10 bases had no gene match. CDR1 is MNHEY, CDR2 SVGAGI, per germline. CDR3 loop: CASSTGHRGLDEQYF. Written as DNA, the CDR3 is TGTGCCAGCAGTACCGGTCACAGGGGGCTCGACGAGCAGTACTTC.

This chain joins TRBV6-5 and TRBJ2-7, with no clear D. V was cut by 7 bases and J by 2 bases, with 6 bases left in between. The CDR3 is 11 amino acids. Germline V CDR1 and CDR2: MNHEY, SVGAGI. CDR3 loop: CASTGAYEQYF. The DNA of the CDR3 is TGTGCCAGCACTGGAGCCTACGAGCAGTACTTC.

The chain employs TRBV9 and TRBJ2-7; a weak D match, TRBD2 (6 bases). The V end lost 4 bases, the J end lost 2 bases, and 19 bases lay between the germline ends. CDR3 length: 16 amino acids. Germline CDR1 and CDR2: SGDLS and YYNGEE. The CDR3 sequence: CASSPSRKRVPYEQYF. The DNA for the CDR3 is TGTGCCAGCAGCCCCAGCCGTAAGCGGGTCCCCTACGAGCAGTACTTC. The full variable domain, with the rest looked up from reference TRBV9 and TRBJ2-7, is DSGVTQTPKHLITATGQRVTLRCSPRSGDLSVYWYQQSLDQGLQFLIQYYNGEERAKGNILERFSAQQFPDLHSELNLSSLELGDSALYFCASSPSRKRVPYEQYFGPGTRLTVT.

This chain connects TRBV9 to TRBJ1-1, with D perhaps TRBD1 (6 bases). Trimming removed 4 bases at V and 1 base at J, with 14 bases between. Germline V CDR1 and CDR2: SGDLS, YYNGEE. There are 15 residues in the CDR3. CDR3 sequence reads: CASSTQGQPNTEAFF. The CDR3 region has the DNA TGTGCCAGCAGCACCCAGGGACAACCGAACACTGAAGCTTTCTTT.

The rearrangement links TRBV5-5 to TRBJ2-1; perhaps TRBD1 as D (5 bases). V was cut by 4 bases and J by 9 bases, with 17 bases left in between. Germline-derived CDR1 and CDR2 are SGHKS and YYEKEE (reference sequence). CDR3 length: 14 amino acids. The CDR3 sequence is CASSIGDRMGEQFF. The CDR3 DNA reads TGTGCCAGCAGCATCGGAGACAGAATGGGTGAGCAGTTCTTC. The variable domain in full, with the rest retrieved from reference TRBV5-5 and TRBJ2-1, is DAGVTQSPTHLIKTRGQQVTLRCSPISGHKSVSWYQQVLGQGPQFIFQYYEKEERGRGNFPDRFSARQFPNYSSELNVNALLLGDSALYLCASSIGDRMGEQFFGPGTRLTVL.

This clone has only one observation. This chain links TRBV4-1 with TRBJ1-5, with 8 positions matching TRBD1. The V segment lost 8 bases and the J segment 3 bases; nucleotides outside the gene matches: 9. The CDR3 length is 15 residues. Germline-derived CDR1 and CDR2 are MGHRA and YSYEKL. The chain's CDR3 is CASSEEGQANQPQHF. The CDR3 DNA is TGCGCCAGCTCCGAAGAGGGACAGGCCAATCAGCCCCAGCATTTT.

The chain couples TRBV4-1 to TRBJ1-5; the D is unclear. Trimming took off 0 bases at V and 3 bases at J, with 6 bases between the two ends. Per germline, CDR1 MGHRA and CDR2 YSYEKL. This CDR3 contains 14 residues. The CDR3 bases are TGCGCCAGCAGCCAAGATGCGTTCAATCAGCCCCAGCATTTT. It yields the protein CASSQDAFNQPQHF.